These 28 T cell receptor beta chains were sequenced from one sample in a study of blood T cell repertoires in COVID-19. Profiling relied on immunoSEQ multiplex PCR, and the TCRdb table lists in-frame clones only, not all of them. The sample holds 75,000 to 90,000 clones, 90% to 95% seen once. The specimen sequenced was peripheral blood. These receptors were obtained from a woman aged 45-60 years in a cohort sampled during active COVID-19.

The chain uses TRBV5-7 and TRBJ1-5; 11 bases agree with TRBD1. TRBV5-7 is marked as an open reading frame, function uncertain. This CDR3 comprises 16 residues. V lost 1 base, J lost 3 bases, and 3 bases stayed unmatched. The CDR3 DNA follows: TGTGCCAGCAGCTTGAGGGACAGGGGGGCCAATCAGCCCCAGCATTTT. Protein sequence: CASSLRDRGANQPQHF.

The rearrangement uses TRBV3-1 (or the pseudogene TRBV3-2) and TRBJ2-1; D may be TRBD2 (5 bases). The germline V gene encodes CDR1 LGHDT and CDR2 YNNKEL (reference sequence). V was clipped by 0 bases and J by 10 bases, with 10 bases between them. The CDR3 loop spans 13 amino acids. CDR3 coding DNA: TGTGCCAGCAGCCAAGATGCGGGTGGAGAGCAGTTCTTC. It is translated as CASSQDAGGEQFF.

The chain has TRBV19 and TRBJ2-1, with 9 positions matching TRBD2. V was pared by 4 bases and J by 4 bases, with 8 bases of the junction left unmatched. Germline V gene data show CDR1 as LNHDA and CDR2 as SQIVND (reference sequence). The CDR3 extends over 16 amino acids. This CDR3 is CASSTLAGVKYNEQFF. Written as DNA, the CDR3 is TGTGCCAGTAGTACCTTAGCGGGAGTAAAGTACAATGAGCAGTTCTTC. The variable domain in full, completed from reference TRBV19 and TRBJ2-1, reads DGGITQSPKYLFRKEGQNVTLSCEQNLNHDAMYWYRQDPGQGLRLIYYSQIVNDFQKGDIAEGYSVSREKKESFPLTVTSAQKNPTAFYLCASSTLAGVKYNEQFFGPGTRLTVL.

The chain carries TRBV5-1 and TRBJ2-6; D is uncertain. Germline V gene data show CDR1 as SGHRS and CDR2 as YFSETQ. Deletions cut 9 bases from V and 0 bases from J, with 10 bases between. The length of the CDR3 is 14 residues. This CDR3 reads CATTANSGANVLTF. CDR3 bases: TGCGCCACCACCGCGAACTCTGGGGCCAACGTCCTGACTTTC.

This sequence joins TRBV19 and TRBJ2-1; maybe TRBD1 (6 bases). V gave up 8 bases and J gave up 2 bases, with 16 bases separating them. Per germline, CDR1 LNHDA and CDR2 SQIVND (reference sequence). The CDR3 contains 15 residues. CDR3 sequence reads: CASVGRGQTYNEQFF. CDR3 sequence (DNA): TGTGCCAGTGTGGGCAGGGGACAAACCTACAATGAGCAGTTCTTC.

V is TRBV11-1 and J is TRBJ1-1; 7 nucleotides agree with TRBD1. V lost 4 bases, J lost 4 bases, and 9 bases stayed unmatched. Germline CDR1 and CDR2: SGHAT and FQDESV (reference sequence). CDR3 length: 15 residues. CDR3 in DNA: TGTGCCAGCAGCTGGAGACAGGGTCCGGGCACTGAAGCTTTCTTT. Its protein is CASSWRQGPGTEAFF.

This chain joins TRBV25-1 and TRBJ2-2; 8 positions match TRBD1. CDR3 length: 16 residues. V was clipped by 6 bases and J by 1 base; unmatched bases: 7. CDR1 and CDR2 (germline): MGHDK, SYGVNS. The DNA of the CDR3 is TGTGCCAGCAGGTATCCGGGGACAGGGAACACCGGGGAGCTGTTTTTT. As protein: CASRYPGTGNTGELFF.

The rearrangement links TRBV7-2 to TRBJ2-7; TRBD2 agrees at 10 bases. V lost 5 bases to trimming and J lost 0 bases; unmatched junction nucleotides: 4. The CDR3 covers 15 residues. CDR1 and CDR2 (germline): SGHTA, FQGNSA. The CDR3 region has the DNA TGTGCCAGCAGCCCCACTAGCGGGGACTCCTACGAGCAGTACTTC. It encodes CASSPTSGDSYEQYF. Full variable domain (outside the CDR3, taken from reference TRBV7-2 and TRBJ2-7): GAGVSQSPSNKVTEKGKDVELRCDPISGHTALYWYRQSLGQGLEFLIYFQGNSAPDKSGLPSDRFSAERTGGSVSTLTIQRTQQEDSAVYLCASSPTSGDSYEQYFGPGTRLTVT.

The chain employs TRBV19 and TRBJ1-5; maybe TRBD1 (6 bases). The V and J ends lost 4 bases and 6 bases respectively, with 16 bases between them. The CDR3 runs 15 residues. Germline loops: CDR1 LNHDA, CDR2 SQIVND (reference sequence). The CDR3, as DNA: TGTGCCAGTAGTACAAACAGGGAAGTATTTCAGCCCCAGCATTTT. It encodes CASSTNREVFQPQHF.

V usage is TRBV4-2 and J usage is TRBJ2-7, with 10 bases identical to TRBD2. The V segment lost 1 base and the J segment 0 bases; nucleotides outside the gene matches: 3. The V gene's germline CDR1 is LGHNA and CDR2 YNFKEQ. The CDR3 totals 16 residues. The CDR3 reads CASSQGLAGTSYEQYF. Here the CDR3 DNA reads TGTGCCAGCAGCCAAGGACTAGCGGGTACCTCCTACGAGCAGTACTTC.

The J gene is TRBJ2-1, the V gene TRBV9; TRBD2 might be the D (5 bases). CDR3 size: 17 residues. Trimming shortened V by 3 bases and J by 4 bases, and 20 bases separated the two germline ends. The V gene's germline CDR1 is SGDLS and CDR2 YYNGEE. The DNA of the CDR3 is TGTGCCAGCAGCGACAGTAGCGCCCACCACCGGTACAATGAGCAGTTCTTC. This codes for CASSDSSAHHRYNEQFF.

This chain connects TRBV3-1 (or the pseudogene TRBV3-2) to TRBJ2-5; 7 bases agree with TRBD2. The V gene's germline CDR1 is LGHDT and CDR2 YNNKEL (reference sequence). The CDR3 contains 16 residues. J was trimmed by 2 bases and V by 1 base; bases with no gene match: 7. CDR3 amino acids: CASSQVPGAGQETQYF. The DNA for the CDR3 is TGTGCCAGCAGCCAAGTCCCGGGAGCGGGACAAGAGACCCAGTACTTC.

The genes are TRBV5-8 and TRBJ2-1, with 8 bases lining up with TRBD2. V lost 2 bases to trimming and J lost 8 bases; unmatched junction nucleotides: 15. Germline loops: CDR1 SGHTS, CDR2 YDEGEE. CDR3 length equals 17 residues. The CDR3 DNA reads TGTGCCAGCAGCTTACCCAAGCGGGAGTTGAGGCTGGATGAGCAGTTCTTC. Encoded protein: CASSLPKRELRLDEQFF. Complete variable domain (other parts from reference TRBV5-8 and TRBJ2-1): EAGVTQSPTHLIKTRGQQATLRCSPISGHTSVYWYQQALGLGLQFLLWYDEGEERNRGNFPPRFSGRQFPNYSSELNVNALELEDSALYLCASSLPKRELRLDEQFFGPGTRLTVL.

This clone has a handful of counts. The chain has TRBV19 and TRBJ1-5; no clear D. This CDR3 region has 13 residues. The germline V gene encodes CDR1 LNHDA and CDR2 SQIVND (reference sequence). V lost 10 bases and J lost 0, with 10 bases in between. CDR3 sequence reads: CATSTASNQPQHF. DNA for the CDR3: TGTGCCACCTCGACTGCTAGCAATCAGCCCCAGCATTTT.

The chain couples TRBV11-3 to TRBJ2-1; maybe TRBD2 (7 bases). CDR1 is SGHNT and CDR2 is YENEEA in the germline V gene. V shed 5 bases and J shed 9 bases, with 17 bases lying between them. This CDR3 has 14 amino acids. The chain's CDR3 is CASSLARGGFEQFF. The CDR3 DNA sequence: TGTGCCAGCAGCCTTGCTAGGGGGGGGTTTGAGCAGTTCTTC.

The genes are TRBV3-1 (or the pseudogene TRBV3-2) and TRBJ1-6; D may be TRBD1 (5 bases). Germline CDR1 and CDR2: LGHDT and YNNKEL (reference sequence). Trimming cost V 4 bases and J 9 bases, with 25 bases left between them. The CDR3 is made up of 18 amino acids. The CDR3 sequence: CASSLGGVQARWGSPLHF. CDR3 bases: TGTGCCAGCAGCCTCGGGGGGGTACAGGCACGCTGGGGTTCACCCCTCCACTTT.

V is TRBV20-1 and J is TRBJ2-2, with D possibly TRBD2 on 6 matching bases. This CDR3 has 17 residues. V was pared by 3 bases and J by 3 bases, with 20 bases between. Germline values: CDR1 DFQATT, CDR2 SNEGSKA (reference sequence). The CDR3 sequence: CSASVGGVISYTGELFF. In DNA form, the CDR3 reads TGCAGTGCTAGTGTAGGCGGGGTGATTTCCTACACCGGGGAGCTGTTTTTT.

The rearrangement joins TRBV10-3 to TRBJ2-6; tentatively, D is TRBD2 (5 bases). The V end was cut by 0 bases, the J end by 3 bases, with 15 bases between. CDR3 size: 18 residues. Per the germline V gene, CDR1 is ENHRY and CDR2 is SYGVKD. The CDR3: CAISESLAVAGGANVLTF. In nucleotides, the CDR3 is TGTGCCATCAGTGAGTCTTTGGCGGTTGCGGGTGGGGCCAACGTCCTGACTTTC.

The rearrangement uses TRBV11-3 and TRBJ2-6; D unclear. The V end was cut by 1 base, the J end by 4 bases, with 8 bases between. Germline CDR1 SGHNT, CDR2 YENEEA. The CDR3 length is 15 residues. DNA for the CDR3: TGTGCCAGCAGCTTAGGGAGATCCGGGGCCAACGTCCTGACTTTC. Its translation is CASSLGRSGANVLTF.

V is TRBV3-1 (or the pseudogene TRBV3-2) and J is TRBJ1-1, with a weak D call TRBD1 (6 bases). Trimming pared 5 bases from V and 1 base from J, leaving 17 bases between. The CDR3 sequence is 16 residues long. Germline CDR1 LGHDT, CDR2 YNNKEL (reference sequence). CDR3 in amino acids: CASSELGGGGNTEAFF. CDR3 in DNA: TGTGCCAGCAGCGAATTGGGAGGGGGAGGGAACACTGAAGCTTTCTTT.

The chain employs TRBV2 and TRBJ2-7, with D perhaps matching TRBD2 (6 bases). The V end lost 6 bases, the J end lost 2 bases, and 14 bases lay between the germline ends. CDR1 is SNHLY, CDR2 FYNNEI, per germline. CDR3 length: 14 amino acids. For the CDR3, the DNA is TGTGCCAGCAGGGCGGGACTGACCGCCTACGAGCAGTACTTC. Translation gives CASRAGLTAYEQYF.

J is TRBJ1-4 and V is TRBV3-1 (or the pseudogene TRBV3-2); 7 positions match TRBD1. The CDR3 contains 15 residues. V trimming: 3 bases; J trimming: 7 bases; junction bases outside the gene matches: 8. Germline CDR1 is LGHDT and CDR2 is YNNKEL (reference sequence). In DNA form, the CDR3 reads TGTGCCAGCAGCCATCGCACGACAGGGCGTGAAAAACTGTTTTTT. Translating gives CASSHRTTGREKLFF.

V gene TRBV12-5 combines with J gene TRBJ2-3; TRBD2 might be the D (7 bases). Germline CDR1 LGHNT, CDR2 FRNRAP. The length of the CDR3 is 15 residues. Trimming took off 6 bases at V and 2 bases at J, with 15 bases between the two ends. This chain's CDR3 is CASGGGGPPTDTQYF. The CDR3 region has the DNA TGTGCTAGTGGGGGAGGGGGGCCCCCCACAGATACGCAGTATTTT.

V gene TRBV3-1 (or the pseudogene TRBV3-2) combines with J gene TRBJ2-1, with 8 bases matching TRBD2. Trimming removed 4 bases from V and 7 bases from J; junction bases left unmatched: 9. The CDR3 contains 15 residues. CDR1 LGHDT and CDR2 YNNKEL come from the germline V gene (reference sequence). The CDR3 here is CASSPNVLAGNEQFF. The CDR3 coding sequence is TGTGCCAGCAGCCCTAATGTTTTAGCGGGGAATGAGCAGTTCTTC.

This chain links TRBV4-1 with TRBJ2-3; D not certain. The CDR3 totals 15 residues. Trimming stripped 9 bases from V and 3 bases from J, with 19 bases between. Per the germline V gene, CDR1 is MGHRA and CDR2 is YSYEKL. The CDR3 here is CASTHPPGRTDTQYF. CDR3 in DNA: TGCGCCAGTACCCATCCCCCAGGCCGGACAGATACGCAGTATTTT.

This sequence joins TRBV5-1 and TRBJ2-2; D remains unclear. V was clipped by 1 base and J by 2 bases, with 15 bases between them. CDR1 is SGHRS and CDR2 is YFSETQ in the germline V gene. The CDR3 runs 17 residues. The CDR3 here is CASSLFLGSVNTGELFF. Here the CDR3 DNA reads TGCGCCAGCAGCTTGTTTCTCGGGTCCGTAAACACCGGGGAGCTGTTTTTT.

This chain connects TRBV6-4 to TRBJ1-6, with 7 bases aligning to TRBD1. The V gene's germline CDR1 is MRHNA and CDR2 SNTAGT. The CDR3 spans 13 residues. After removal of 3 bases from V and 7 bases from J, the junction contained 0 bases not matched to a gene. The CDR3 is CASSEGQNSPLHF. The CDR3 region has the DNA TGTGCCAGCAGTGAGGGACAGAATTCACCCCTCCACTTT.

The chain has TRBV3-1 (or the pseudogene TRBV3-2) and TRBJ1-6; TRBD1 is a possible D gene (5 bases). CDR3 length equals 14 residues. Trimming took 3 bases from V and 10 from J, leaving 13 bases between them. The germline gives CDR1 LGHDT, CDR2 YNNKEL (reference sequence). In nucleotides, the CDR3 is TGTGCCAGCAGCCAGGCGGGGTGGGGCTCACCCCTCCACTTT. This translates into CASSQAGWGSPLHF.